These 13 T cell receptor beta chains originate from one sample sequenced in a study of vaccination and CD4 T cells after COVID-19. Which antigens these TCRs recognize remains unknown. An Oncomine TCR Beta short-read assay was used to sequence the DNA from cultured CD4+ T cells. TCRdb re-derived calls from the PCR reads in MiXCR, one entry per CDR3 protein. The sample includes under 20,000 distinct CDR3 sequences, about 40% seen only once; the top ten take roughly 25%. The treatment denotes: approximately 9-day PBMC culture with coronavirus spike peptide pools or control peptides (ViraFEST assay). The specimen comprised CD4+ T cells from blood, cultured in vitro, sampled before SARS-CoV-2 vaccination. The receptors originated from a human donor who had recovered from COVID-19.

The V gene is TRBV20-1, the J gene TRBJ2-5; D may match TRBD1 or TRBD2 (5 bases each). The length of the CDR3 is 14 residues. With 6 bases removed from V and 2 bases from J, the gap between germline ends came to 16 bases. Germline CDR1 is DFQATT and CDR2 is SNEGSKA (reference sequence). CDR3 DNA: TGCAGTGCAACCCGGGACGCGACTCAAGAGACCCAGTACTTC. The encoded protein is CSATRDATQETQYF.

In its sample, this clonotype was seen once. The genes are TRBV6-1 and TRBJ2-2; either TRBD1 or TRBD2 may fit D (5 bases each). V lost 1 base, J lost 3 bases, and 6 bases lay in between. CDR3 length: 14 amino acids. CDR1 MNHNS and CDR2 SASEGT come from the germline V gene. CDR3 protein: CASSEVGDTGELFF. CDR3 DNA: TGTGCCAGCAGTGAAGTGGGGGACACCGGGGAGCTGTTTTTT.

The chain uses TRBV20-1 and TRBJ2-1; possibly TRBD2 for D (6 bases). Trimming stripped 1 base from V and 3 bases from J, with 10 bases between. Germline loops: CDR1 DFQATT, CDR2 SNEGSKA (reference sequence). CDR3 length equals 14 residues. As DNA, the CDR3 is TGCAGTGCTAGAGGCGGGGACGGCTACAATGAGCAGTTCTTC. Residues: CSARGGDGYNEQFF.

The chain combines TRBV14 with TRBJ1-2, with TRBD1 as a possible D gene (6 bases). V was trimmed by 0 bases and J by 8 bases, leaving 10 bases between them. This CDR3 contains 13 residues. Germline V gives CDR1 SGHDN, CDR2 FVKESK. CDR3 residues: CASSQETGRGYTF. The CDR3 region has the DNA TGTGCCAGCAGCCAAGAGACAGGAAGAGGCTACACCTTC.

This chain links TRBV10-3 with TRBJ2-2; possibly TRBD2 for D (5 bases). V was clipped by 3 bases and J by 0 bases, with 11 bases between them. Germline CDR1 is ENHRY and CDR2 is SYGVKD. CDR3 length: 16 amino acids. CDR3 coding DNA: TGTGCCATCAGTGACGGACGGACTTCGAACACCGGGGAGCTGTTTTTT. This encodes CAISDGRTSNTGELFF.

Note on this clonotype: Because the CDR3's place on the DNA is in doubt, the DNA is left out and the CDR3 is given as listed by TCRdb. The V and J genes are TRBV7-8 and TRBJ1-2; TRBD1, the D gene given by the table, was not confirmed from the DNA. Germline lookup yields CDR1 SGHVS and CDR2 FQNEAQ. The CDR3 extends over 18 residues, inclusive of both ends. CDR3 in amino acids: CASMGQNYEQYFGPGYTF.

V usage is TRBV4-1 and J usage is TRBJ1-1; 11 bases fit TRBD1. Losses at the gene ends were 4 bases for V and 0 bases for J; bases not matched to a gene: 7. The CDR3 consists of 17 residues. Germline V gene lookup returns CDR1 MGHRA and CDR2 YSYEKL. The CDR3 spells CASSRSGTGGLNTEAFF. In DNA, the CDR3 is TGCGCCAGCAGCCGCAGTGGGACAGGGGGTCTGAACACTGAAGCTTTCTTT.

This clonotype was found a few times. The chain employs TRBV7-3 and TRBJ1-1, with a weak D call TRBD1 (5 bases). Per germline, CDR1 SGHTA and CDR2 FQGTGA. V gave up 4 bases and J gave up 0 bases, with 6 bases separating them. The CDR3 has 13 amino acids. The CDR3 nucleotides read TGTGCCAGCAGCTCGACAGTGAACACTGAAGCTTTCTTT. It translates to CASSSTVNTEAFF.

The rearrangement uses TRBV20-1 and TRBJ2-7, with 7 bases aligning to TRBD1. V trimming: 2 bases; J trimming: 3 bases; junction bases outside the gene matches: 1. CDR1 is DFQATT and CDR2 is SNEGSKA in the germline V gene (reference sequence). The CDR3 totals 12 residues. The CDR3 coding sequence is TGCAGTGCTAGACCAGGGGGCTACGAGCAGTACTTC. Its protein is CSARPGGYEQYF.

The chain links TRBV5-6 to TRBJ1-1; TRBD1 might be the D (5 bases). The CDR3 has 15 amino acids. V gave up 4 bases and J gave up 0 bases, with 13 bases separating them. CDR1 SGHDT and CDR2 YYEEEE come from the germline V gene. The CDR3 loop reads CASSPIGALNTEAFF. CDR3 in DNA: TGTGCCAGCAGCCCCATCGGGGCGCTGAACACTGAAGCTTTCTTT.

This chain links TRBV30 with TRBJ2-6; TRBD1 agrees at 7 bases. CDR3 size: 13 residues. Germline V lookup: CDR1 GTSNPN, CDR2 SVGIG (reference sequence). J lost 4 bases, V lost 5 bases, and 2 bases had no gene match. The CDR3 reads CAWGTAGANVLTF. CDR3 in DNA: TGTGCCTGGGGGACAGCCGGGGCCAACGTCCTGACTTTC.

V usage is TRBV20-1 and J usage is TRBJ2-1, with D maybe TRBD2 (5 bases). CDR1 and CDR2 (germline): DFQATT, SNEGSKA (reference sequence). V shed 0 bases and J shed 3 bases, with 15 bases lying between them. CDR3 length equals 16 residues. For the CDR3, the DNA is TGCAGTGCTAGAGATGCGACGGGGATCTACTACAATGAGCAGTTCTTC. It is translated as CSARDATGIYYNEQFF.

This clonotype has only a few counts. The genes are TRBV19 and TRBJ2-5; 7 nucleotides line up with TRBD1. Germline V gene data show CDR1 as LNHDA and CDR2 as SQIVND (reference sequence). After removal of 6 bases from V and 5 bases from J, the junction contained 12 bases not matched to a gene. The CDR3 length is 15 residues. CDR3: CASRTIGTAFETQYF. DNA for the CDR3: TGTGCCAGTAGGACGATAGGGACAGCCTTTGAGACCCAGTACTTC.